This T cell receptor beta chain came from a study of blood T cell repertoires in COVID-19. Turning to the study itself: Samples taken during acute and convalescent COVID-19 were collected in the United States, Italy and Spain. T cells, B-cell-depleted T cells, or PBMCs supplied cDNA or gDNA.

The authors' processing: Reference gene primer amplification in the assay estimated nucleated cell counts. The data were produced by immunoSEQ multiplex PCR, yet TCRdb's version contains in-frame clones alone and is incomplete. Clonal size and the V and J genes are those of that table, whereas D and trimming came from the DNA. The data show approximately 150,000 clones, with about 87% seen just once and 0.75% to 0.95% held by the top ten. Germline CDR1 reads SGHRS; CDR2 reads YFSETQ. The CDR3 sequence is 15 residues long. Unmatched junction bases numbered 3, after V lost 0 bases and J lost 5 bases. The sequenced material came from peripheral blood. The TCR originated in a woman between 50 and 59 years old with acute or convalescent COVID-19. The chain couples TRBV5-1 to TRBJ2-3; 10 bases are shared with TRBD2. The CDR3 sequence: CASSLVLAGKDTQYF. DNA for the CDR3: TGCGCCAGCAGCTTGGTACTAGCGGGGAAAGATACGCAGTATTTT.